The 6 T cell receptor beta chains given below trace back to one sample, sequenced in a study of T cells in localized non-small cell lung cancer. Method: immunoSEQ multiplex PCR; TCRdb's copy keeps in-frame clones and lacks some. This sample carries 1,500 to 2,000 clones, about a quarter of them seen once, and the ten largest clones take 24%. The sequences come from normal lung tissue next to the tumor, collected before any cancer treatment. These receptors were obtained from an older male donor with stage II lung adenocarcinoma.

The genes are TRBV18 and TRBJ2-1, with D tentatively TRBD1 or TRBD2 (5 bases each). The CDR3 sequence is 15 residues long. Germline V gene sequence: CDR1 KGHSH, CDR2 LQKENI. V was cut by 4 bases and J by 8 bases, with 18 bases left in between. DNA of the CDR3: TGTGCCAGCTCACAACTGGGGGTTCTCATTCATGAGCAGTTCTTC. Translating it yields CASSQLGVLIHEQFF.

This clone occurred a few times. The CDR3, as DNA: TGTGCCAGCAGCTTTGGGACAGGGGAGGGAGAGACCCAGTACTTC. Translating it yields CASSFGTGEGETQYF. The V and J genes are TRBV11-3 and TRBJ2-5, with 10 bases identical to TRBD1. The V segment lost 3 bases and the J segment 4 bases; nucleotides outside the gene matches: 5. The length of the CDR3 is 15 residues. The germline V gene encodes CDR1 SGHNT and CDR2 YENEEA.

This clone is medium-sized in the sample. The chain couples TRBV6-8 to TRBJ2-7, with unresolved D. V lost 2 bases and J 4 bases, leaving 9 bases between the germline ends. Germline V CDR1 and CDR2: MNHGY, SAAAGT. This CDR3 spans 13 amino acids. CDR3 loop: CASSYGGQYEQYF. CDR3 in DNA: TGTGCCAGCAGTTACGGCGGCCAGTACGAGCAGTACTTC.

By sample fraction, this clone is medium-sized (0.01 to 0.1%). V and J are TRBV11-3 and TRBJ2-3, with a possible D match to TRBD2 (6 bases). Germline-derived CDR1 and CDR2 are SGHNT and YENEEA. This CDR3 spans 14 amino acids. V shed 3 bases and J shed 1 base, with 8 bases lying between them. CDR3 nucleotides: TGTGCCAGCAGCTTGGGGGGAGGCACAGATACGCAGTATTTT. It codes for CASSLGGGTDTQYF. Complete variable domain (other parts from reference TRBV11-3 and TRBJ2-3): EAGVVQSPRYKIIEKKQPVAFWCNPISGHNTLYWYLQNLGQGPELLIRYENEEAVDDSQLPKDRFSAERLKGVDSTLKIQPAELGDSAVYLCASSLGGGTDTQYFGPGTRLTVL.

This clone has just a few counts. The chain employs TRBV6-8 and TRBJ1-5, with 10 bases matching TRBD1. Per the germline V gene, CDR1 is MNHGY and CDR2 is SAAAGT. This CDR3 has 17 amino acids. V lost 4 bases, J lost 2 bases, and 8 bases stayed unmatched. CDR3 in amino acids: CASSSAGTGVRNQPQHF. CDR3 coding DNA: TGTGCCAGCAGTTCTGCCGGGACAGGGGTTCGCAATCAGCCCCAGCATTTT.

The chain couples TRBV19 to TRBJ1-2, with TRBD1 as a possible D gene (5 bases). Trimming took off 5 bases at V and 0 bases at J, with 10 bases between the two ends. The CDR3 extends over 14 amino acids. Germline V gene lookup returns CDR1 LNHDA and CDR2 SQIVND (reference sequence). This CDR3 reads CASSPTASNYGYTF. CDR3 sequence (DNA): TGTGCCAGTAGTCCGACAGCTTCTAACTATGGCTACACCTTC.